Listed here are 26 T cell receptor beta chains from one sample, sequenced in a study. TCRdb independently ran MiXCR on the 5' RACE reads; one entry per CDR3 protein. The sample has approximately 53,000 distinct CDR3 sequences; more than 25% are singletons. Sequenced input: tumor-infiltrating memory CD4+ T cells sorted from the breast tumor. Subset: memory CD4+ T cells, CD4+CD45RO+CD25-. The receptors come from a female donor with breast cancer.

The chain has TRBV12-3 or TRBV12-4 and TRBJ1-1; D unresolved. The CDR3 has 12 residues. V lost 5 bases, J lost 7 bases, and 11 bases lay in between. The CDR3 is CASSDGRREAFF. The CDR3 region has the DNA TGTGCCAGCAGTGATGGACGGCGTGAAGCTTTCTTT.

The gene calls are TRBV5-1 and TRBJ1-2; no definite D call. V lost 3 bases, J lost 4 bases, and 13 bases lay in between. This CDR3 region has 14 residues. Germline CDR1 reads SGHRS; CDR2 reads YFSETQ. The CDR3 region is CASSSGGQVYGYTF. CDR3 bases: TGCGCCAGCAGCTCCGGAGGGCAGGTCTATGGCTACACCTTC.

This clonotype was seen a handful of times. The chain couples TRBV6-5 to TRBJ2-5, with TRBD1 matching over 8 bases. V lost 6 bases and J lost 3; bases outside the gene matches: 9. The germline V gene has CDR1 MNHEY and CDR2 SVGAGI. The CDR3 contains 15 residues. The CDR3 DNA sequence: TGTGCCAGCAGGTTGCAGGGGGCTGGGGAAGAGACCCAGTACTTC. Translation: CASRLQGAGEETQYF.

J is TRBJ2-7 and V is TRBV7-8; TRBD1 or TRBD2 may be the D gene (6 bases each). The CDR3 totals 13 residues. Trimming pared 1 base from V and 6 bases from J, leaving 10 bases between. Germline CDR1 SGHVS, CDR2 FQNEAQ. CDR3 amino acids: CASSLVEGGEQYF. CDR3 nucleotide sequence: TGTGCCAGCAGCTTAGTCGAGGGGGGCGAGCAGTACTTC.

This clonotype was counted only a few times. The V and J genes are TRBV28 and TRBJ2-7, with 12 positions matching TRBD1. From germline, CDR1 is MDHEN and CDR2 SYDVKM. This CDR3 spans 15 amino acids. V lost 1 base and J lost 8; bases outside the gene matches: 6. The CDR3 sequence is CASSLSGTGGTKQYF. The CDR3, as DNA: TGTGCCAGCAGTTTATCCGGGACAGGGGGCACCAAGCAGTACTTC.

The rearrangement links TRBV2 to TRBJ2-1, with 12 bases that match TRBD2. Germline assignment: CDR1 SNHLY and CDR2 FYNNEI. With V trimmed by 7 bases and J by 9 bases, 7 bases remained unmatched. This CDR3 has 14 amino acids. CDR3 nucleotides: TGTGCCAGCAAGCCGGGACTAGCGGGCGGTGAGCAGTTCTTC. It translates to CASKPGLAGGEQFF.

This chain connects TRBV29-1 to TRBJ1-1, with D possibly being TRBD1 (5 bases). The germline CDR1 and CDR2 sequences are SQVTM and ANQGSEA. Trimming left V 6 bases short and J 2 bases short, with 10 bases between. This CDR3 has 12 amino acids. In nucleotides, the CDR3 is TGCAGCGTCAAAACAGGTAACACTGAAGCTTTCTTT. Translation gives CSVKTGNTEAFF. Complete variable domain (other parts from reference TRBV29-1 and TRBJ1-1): SAVISQKPSRDICQRGTSLTIQCQVDSQVTMMFWYRQQPGQSLTLIATANQGSEATYESGFVIDKFPISRPNLTFSTLTVSNMSPEDSSIYLCSVKTGNTEAFFGQGTRLTVV.

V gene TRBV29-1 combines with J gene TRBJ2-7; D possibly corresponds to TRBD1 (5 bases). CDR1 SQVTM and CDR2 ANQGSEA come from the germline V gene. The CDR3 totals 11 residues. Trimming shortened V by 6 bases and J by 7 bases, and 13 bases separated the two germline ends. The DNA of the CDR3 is TGCAGCGTCGTACAGGCAAAGGAGCAGTACTTC. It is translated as CSVVQAKEQYF.

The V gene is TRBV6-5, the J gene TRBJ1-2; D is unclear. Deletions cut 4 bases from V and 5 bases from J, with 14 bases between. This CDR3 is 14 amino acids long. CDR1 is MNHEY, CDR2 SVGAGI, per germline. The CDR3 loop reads CASSFGRWRYGYTF. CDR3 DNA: TGTGCCAGCAGTTTTGGCAGGTGGAGGTATGGCTACACCTTC.

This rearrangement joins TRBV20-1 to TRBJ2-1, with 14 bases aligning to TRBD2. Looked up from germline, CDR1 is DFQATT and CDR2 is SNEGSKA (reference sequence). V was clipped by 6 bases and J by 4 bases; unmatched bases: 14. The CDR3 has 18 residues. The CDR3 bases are TGCAGTGCGCCTTACTCCGGGACTAGCGGGGGACGATACAATGAGCAGTTCTTC. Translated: CSAPYSGTSGGRYNEQFF.

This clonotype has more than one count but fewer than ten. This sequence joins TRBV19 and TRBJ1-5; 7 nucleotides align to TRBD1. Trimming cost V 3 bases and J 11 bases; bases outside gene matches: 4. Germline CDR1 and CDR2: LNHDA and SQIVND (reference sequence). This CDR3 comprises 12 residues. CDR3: CASSITGAAQHF. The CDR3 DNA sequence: TGTGCCAGTAGTATCACAGGGGCAGCCCAGCATTTT. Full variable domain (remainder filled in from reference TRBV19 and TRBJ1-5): DGGITQSPKYLFRKEGQNVTLSCEQNLNHDAMYWYRQDPGQGLRLIYYSQIVNDFQKGDIAEGYSVSREKKESFPLTVTSAQKNPTAFYLCASSITGAAQHFGDGTRLSIL.

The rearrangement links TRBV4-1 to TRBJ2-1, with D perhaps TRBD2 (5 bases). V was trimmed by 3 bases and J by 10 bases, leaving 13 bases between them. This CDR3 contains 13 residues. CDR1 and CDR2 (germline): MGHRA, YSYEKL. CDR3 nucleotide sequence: TGCGCCAGCAGCCACCCGGGAACGGAAGAGCAGTTCTTC. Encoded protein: CASSHPGTEEQFF.

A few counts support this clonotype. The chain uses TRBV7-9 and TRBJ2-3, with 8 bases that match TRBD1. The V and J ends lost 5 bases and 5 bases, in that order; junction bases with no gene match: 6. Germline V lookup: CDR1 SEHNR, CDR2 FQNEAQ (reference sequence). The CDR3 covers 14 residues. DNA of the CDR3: TGTGCCAGCAGCCAACAGGGGGAAATAGATACGCAGTATTTT. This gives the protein CASSQQGEIDTQYF.

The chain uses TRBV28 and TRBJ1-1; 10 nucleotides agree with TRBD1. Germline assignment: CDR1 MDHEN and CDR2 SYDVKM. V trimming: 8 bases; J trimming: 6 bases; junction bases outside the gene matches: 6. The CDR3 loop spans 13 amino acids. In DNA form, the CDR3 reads TGTGCCAGCCTCCAGACAGGGGGCTCTGAAGCTTTCTTT. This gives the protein CASLQTGGSEAFF.

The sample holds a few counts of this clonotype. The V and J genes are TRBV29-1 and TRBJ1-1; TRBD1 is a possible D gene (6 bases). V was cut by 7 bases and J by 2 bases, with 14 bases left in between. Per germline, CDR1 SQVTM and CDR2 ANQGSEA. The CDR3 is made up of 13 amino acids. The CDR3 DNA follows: TGCAGCGCGAGCCTACAGGGTAACACTGAAGCTTTCTTT. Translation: CSASLQGNTEAFF.

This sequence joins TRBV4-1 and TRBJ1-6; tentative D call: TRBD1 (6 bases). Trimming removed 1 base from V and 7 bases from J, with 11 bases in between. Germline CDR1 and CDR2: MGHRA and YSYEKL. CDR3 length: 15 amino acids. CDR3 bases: TGCGCCAGCAGCCAAGGTATCCAGGGGAATTCACCCCTCCACTTT. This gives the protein CASSQGIQGNSPLHF.

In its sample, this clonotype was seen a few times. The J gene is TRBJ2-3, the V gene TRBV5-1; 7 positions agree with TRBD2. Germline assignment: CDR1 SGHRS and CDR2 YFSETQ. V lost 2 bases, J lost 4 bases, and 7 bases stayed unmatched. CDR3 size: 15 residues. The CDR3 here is CASSFTAGTPDTQYF. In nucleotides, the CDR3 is TGCGCCAGCAGCTTCACAGCGGGAACCCCAGATACGCAGTATTTT.

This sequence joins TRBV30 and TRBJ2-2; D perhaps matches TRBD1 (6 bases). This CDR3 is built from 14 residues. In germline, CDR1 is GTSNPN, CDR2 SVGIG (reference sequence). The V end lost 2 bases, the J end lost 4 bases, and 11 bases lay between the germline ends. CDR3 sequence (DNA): TGTGCCTGGAGTAGGACAGAACGCACCGGGGAGCTGTTTTTT. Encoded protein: CAWSRTERTGELFF.

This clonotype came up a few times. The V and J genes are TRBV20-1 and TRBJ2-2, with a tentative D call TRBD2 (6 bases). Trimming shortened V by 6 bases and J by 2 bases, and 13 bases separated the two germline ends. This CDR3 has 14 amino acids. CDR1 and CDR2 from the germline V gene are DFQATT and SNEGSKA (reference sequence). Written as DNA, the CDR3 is TGCAGTGCCCGGGACTTCATAAACACCGGGGAGCTGTTTTTT. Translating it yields CSARDFINTGELFF.

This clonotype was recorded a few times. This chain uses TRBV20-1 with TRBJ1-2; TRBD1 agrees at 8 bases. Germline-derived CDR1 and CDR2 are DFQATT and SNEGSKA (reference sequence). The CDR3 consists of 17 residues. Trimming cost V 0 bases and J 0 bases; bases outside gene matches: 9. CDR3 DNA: TGCAGTGCTAGAGATTGGGGCAGGGGGCTGACTAACTATGGCTACACCTTC. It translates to CSARDWGRGLTNYGYTF.

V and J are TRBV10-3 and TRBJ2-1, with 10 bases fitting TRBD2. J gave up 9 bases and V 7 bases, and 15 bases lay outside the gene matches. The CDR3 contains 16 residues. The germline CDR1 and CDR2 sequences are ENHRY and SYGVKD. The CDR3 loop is CAITPRSGGALSEQFF. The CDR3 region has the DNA TGTGCCATCACGCCACGAAGCGGGGGGGCCCTGAGTGAGCAGTTCTTC.

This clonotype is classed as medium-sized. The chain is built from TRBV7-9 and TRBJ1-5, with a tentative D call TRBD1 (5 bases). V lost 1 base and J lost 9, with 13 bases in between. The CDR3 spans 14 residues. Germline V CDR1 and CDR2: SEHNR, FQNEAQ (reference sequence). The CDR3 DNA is TGTGCCAGCAGCTTAGACGGCTCCGGGGGGCCCCAGCATTTT. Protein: CASSLDGSGGPQHF.

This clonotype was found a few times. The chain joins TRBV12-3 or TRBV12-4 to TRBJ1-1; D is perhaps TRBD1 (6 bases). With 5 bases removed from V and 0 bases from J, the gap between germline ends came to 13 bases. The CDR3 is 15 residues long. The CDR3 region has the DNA TGTGCCAGCAGTCCCCGCGAGGGGGTGAACACTGAAGCTTTCTTT. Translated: CASSPREGVNTEAFF.

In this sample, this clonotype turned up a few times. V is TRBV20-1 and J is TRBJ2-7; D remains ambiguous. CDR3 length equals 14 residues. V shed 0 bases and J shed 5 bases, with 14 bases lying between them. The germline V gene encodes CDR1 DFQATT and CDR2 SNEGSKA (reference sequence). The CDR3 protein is CSARDRFVGHEQYF. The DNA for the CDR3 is TGCAGTGCTAGAGATCGGTTCGTCGGGCACGAGCAGTACTTC.

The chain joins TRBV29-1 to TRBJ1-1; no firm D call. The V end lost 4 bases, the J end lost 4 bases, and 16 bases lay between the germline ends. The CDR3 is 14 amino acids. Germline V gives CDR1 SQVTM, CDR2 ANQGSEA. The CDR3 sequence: CSVADPSVGTEAFF. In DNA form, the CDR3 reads TGCAGCGTTGCAGACCCGTCGGTTGGCACTGAAGCTTTCTTT.

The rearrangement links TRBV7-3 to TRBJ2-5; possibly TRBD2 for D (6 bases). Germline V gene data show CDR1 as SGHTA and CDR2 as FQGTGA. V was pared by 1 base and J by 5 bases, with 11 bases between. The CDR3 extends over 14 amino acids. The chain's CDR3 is CASSLMAGSETQYF. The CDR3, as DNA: TGTGCCAGCAGCTTAATGGCGGGAAGCGAGACCCAGTACTTC.